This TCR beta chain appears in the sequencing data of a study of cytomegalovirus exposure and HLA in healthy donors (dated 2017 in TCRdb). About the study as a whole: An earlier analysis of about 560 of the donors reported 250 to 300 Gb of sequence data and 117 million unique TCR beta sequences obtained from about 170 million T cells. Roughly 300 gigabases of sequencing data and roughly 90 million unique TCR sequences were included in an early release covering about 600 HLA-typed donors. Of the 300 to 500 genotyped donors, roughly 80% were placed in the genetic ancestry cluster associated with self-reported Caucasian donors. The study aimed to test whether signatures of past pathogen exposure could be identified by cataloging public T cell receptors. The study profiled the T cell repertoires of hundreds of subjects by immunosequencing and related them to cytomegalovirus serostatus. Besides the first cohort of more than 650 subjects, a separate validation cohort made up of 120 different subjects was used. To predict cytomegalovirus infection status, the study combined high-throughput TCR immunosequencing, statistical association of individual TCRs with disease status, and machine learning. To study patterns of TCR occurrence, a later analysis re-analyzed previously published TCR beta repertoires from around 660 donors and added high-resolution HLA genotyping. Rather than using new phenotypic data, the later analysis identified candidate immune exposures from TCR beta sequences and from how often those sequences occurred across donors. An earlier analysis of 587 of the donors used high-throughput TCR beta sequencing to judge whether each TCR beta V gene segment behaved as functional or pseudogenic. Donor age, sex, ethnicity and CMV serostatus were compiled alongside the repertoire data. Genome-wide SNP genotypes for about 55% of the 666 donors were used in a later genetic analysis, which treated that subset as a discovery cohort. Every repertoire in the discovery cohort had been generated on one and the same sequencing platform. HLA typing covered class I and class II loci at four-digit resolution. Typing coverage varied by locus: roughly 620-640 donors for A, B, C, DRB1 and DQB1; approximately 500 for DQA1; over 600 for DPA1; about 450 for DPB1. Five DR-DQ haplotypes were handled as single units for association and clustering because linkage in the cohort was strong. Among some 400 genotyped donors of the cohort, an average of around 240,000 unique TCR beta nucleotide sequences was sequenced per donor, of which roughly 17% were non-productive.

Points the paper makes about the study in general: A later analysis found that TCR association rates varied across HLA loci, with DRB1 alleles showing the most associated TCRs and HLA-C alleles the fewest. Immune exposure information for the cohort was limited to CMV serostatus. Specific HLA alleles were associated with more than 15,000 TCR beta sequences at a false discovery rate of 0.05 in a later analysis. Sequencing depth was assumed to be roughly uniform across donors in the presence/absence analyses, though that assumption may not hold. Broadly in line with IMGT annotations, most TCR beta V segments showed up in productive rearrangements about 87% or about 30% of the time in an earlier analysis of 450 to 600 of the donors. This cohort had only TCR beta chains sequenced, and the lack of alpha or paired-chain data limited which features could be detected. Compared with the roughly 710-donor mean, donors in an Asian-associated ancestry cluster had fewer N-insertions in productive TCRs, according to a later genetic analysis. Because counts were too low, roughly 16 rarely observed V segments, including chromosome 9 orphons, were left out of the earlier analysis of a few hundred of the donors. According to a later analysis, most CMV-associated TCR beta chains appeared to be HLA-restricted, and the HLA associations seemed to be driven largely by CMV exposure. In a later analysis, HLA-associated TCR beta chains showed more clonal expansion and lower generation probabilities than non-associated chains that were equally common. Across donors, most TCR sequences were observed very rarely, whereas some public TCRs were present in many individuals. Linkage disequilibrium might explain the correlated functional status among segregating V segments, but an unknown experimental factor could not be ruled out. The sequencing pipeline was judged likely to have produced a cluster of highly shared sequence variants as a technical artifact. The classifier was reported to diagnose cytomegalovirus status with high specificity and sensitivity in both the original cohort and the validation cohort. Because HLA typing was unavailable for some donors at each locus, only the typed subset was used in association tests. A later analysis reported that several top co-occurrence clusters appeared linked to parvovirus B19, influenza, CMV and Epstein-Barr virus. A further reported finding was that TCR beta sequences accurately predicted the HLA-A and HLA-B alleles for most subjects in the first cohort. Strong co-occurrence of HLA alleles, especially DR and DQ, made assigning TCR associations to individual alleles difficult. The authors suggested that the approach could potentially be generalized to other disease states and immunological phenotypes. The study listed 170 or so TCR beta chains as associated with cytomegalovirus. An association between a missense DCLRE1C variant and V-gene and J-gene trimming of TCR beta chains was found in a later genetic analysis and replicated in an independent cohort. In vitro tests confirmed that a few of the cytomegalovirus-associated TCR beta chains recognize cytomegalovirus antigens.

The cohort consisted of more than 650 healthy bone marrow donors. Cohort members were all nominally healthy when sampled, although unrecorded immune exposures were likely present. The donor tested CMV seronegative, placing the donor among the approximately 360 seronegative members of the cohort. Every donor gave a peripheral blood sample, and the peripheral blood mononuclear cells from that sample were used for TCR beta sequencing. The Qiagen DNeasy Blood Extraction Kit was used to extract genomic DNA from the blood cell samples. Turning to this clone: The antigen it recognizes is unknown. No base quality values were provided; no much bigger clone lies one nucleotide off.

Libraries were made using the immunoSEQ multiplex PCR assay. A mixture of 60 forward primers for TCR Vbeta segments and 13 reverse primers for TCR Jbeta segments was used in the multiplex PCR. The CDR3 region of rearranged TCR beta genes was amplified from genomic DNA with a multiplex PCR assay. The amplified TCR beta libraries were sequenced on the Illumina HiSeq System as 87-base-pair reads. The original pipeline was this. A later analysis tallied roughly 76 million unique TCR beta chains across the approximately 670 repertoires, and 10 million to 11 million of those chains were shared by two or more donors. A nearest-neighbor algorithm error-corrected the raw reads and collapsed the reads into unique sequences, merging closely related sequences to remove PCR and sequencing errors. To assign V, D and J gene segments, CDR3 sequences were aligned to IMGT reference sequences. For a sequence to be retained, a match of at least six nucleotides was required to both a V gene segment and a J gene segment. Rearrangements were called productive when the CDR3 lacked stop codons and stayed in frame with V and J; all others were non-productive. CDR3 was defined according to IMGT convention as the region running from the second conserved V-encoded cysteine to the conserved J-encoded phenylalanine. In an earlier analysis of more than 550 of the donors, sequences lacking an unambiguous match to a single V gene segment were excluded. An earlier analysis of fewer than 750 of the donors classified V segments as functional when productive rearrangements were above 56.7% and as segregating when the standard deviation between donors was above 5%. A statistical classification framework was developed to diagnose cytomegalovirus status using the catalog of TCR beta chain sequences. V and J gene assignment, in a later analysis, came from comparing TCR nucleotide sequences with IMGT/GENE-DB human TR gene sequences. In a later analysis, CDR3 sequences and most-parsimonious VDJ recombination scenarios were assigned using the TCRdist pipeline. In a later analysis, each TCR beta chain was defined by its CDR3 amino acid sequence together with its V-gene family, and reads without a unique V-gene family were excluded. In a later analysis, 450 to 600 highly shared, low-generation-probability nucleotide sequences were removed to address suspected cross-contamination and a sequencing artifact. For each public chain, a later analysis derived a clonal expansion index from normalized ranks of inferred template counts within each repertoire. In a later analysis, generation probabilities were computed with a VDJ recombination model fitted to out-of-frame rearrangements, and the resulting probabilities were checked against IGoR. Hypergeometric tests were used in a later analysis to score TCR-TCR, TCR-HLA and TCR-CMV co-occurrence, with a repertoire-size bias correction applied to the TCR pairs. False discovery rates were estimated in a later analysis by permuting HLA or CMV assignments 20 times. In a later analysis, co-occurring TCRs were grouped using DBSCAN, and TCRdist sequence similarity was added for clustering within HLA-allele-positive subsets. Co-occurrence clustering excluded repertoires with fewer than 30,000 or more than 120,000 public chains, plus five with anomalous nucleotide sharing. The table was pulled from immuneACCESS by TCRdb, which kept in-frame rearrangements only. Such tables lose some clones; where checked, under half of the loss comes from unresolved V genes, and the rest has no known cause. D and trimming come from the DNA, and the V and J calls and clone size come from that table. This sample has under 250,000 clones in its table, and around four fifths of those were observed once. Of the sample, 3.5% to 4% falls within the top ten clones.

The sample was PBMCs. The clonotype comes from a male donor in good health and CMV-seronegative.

The DNA sequence reads TGCGCCAGCAGCTTGGCACAGGCCCTCTCTGGAAACACCATATATTTT. It specifies CASSLAQALSGNTIYF. Recombination joined TRBV5-1 with TRBJ1-3; a tentative D match to TRBD1 spans 5 bases. For CDR1 and CDR2, the germline V gene lists SGHRS and YFSETQ. At the junction V is shortened by 0 bases and J by 0 bases, with 10 bases in between. The CDR3 runs 16 residues from the cysteine to the phenylalanine. Of all the DNA, just the CDR3 is kept, 48 bases in frame from base 1. Beyond the CDR3, the reference TRBV5-1 and TRBJ1-3 genes provide the residues; the full variable domain reads: KAGVTQTPRYLIKTRGQQVTLSCSPISGHRSVSWYQQTPGQGLQFLFEYFSETQRNKGNFPGRFSGRQFSNSRSEMNVSTLELGDSALYLCASSLAQALSGNTIYFGEGSWLTVV.